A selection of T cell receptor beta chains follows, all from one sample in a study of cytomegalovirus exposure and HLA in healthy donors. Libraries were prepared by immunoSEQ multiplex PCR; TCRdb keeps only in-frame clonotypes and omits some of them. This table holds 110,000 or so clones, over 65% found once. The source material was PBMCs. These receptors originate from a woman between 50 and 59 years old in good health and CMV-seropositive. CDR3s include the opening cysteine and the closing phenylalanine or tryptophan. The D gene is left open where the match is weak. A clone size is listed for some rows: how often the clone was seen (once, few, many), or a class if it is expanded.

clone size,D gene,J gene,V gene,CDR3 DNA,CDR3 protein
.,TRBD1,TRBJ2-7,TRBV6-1,TGTGCCAGCAGTGACTACGGCAGGGGGTACGAGCAGTACTTC,CASSDYGRGYEQYF
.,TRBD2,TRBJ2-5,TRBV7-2,TGTGCCAGCAGCTTAGGCGGGACTAGCTCCGAGACCCAGTACTTC,CASSLGGTSSETQYF
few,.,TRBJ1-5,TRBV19,TGTGCCAGTAATGGCGGACACCTCAATCAGCCCCAGCATTTT,CASNGGHLNQPQHF
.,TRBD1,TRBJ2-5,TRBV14,TGTGCCAGCAGCCAAGTTGGGACAGGGTCAGGCGAGACCCAGTACTTC,CASSQVGTGSGETQYF
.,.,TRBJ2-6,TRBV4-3,TGCGCCAGCAGCCGACTCGGAAGGCAGGGGTCTGGGGCCAACGTCCTGACTTTC,CASSRLGRQGSGANVLTF
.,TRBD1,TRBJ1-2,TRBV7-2,TGTGCCAGCAGCGAAACGGGACAGGGGCGATATGGCTACACCTTC,CASSETGQGRYGYTF
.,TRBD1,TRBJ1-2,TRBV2,TGTGCCAGCAGTGGACAGGGGGGCAACTATGGCTACACCTTC,CASSGQGGNYGYTF
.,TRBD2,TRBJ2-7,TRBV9,TGTGCCAGCAGCTACGGGACTAGCGGCGAGCAGTACTTC,CASSYGTSGEQYF
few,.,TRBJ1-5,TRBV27,TGTGCCAGCAGTCCTGCGGCAAGCAATCAGCCCCAGCATTTT,CASSPAASNQPQHF
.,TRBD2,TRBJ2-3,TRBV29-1,TGCAGCGTTGGGGCGCCTTGGGCTAGCGGTGGCACAGATACGCAGTATTTT,CSVGAPWASGGTDTQYF
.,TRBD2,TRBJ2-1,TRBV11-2,TGTGCCAGCAGCTTAGGATCCAGCGGGGAGTGGAGGAATGAGCAGTTCTTC,CASSLGSSGEWRNEQFF
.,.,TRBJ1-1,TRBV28,TGTGCCAGCAGTTTACTAGGCCCGGGGGGTGAAGCTTTCTTT,CASSLLGPGGEAFF
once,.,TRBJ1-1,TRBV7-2,TGTGCCAGCAGTCACTATGAAGCTTTCTTT,CASSHYEAFF
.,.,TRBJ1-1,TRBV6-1,TGTGCCAGCAGCGAAACAGGGTACATGAACACTGAAGCTTTCTTT,CASSETGYMNTEAFF
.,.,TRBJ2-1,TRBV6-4,TGTGCCAGCGCTACTAGTCCTTCCTACAATGAGCAGTTCTTC,CASATSPSYNEQFF
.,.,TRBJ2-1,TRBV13,TGTGCCAGCTTCCTAGGGGGGGGCTCCTACAATGAGCAGTTCTTC,CASFLGGGSYNEQFF